Sequencing of this TCR beta chain was carried out in a study of blood T cell repertoires in COVID-19. The wider study: Italy, Spain and the United States were the sources of the convalescent and acute COVID-19 samples. PBMCs, B-cell-depleted T cells, or T cells provided the cDNA or gDNA that made up the material.

CDR1 is LNHDA and CDR2 is SQIVND in the germline V gene (reference sequence). The CDR3 is made up of 15 amino acids. Between the trimmed V and J ends, which lost 3 bases and 2 bases, there was a span of 8 bases. The authors' processing: Scientists estimated how many nucleated cells there were by amplifying reference gene primers. Assay used: immunoSEQ multiplex PCR; TCRdb lists only in-frame clones, some missing. The V and J calls and clone size are taken from that table; D and trimming were inferred from the DNA. The table includes over 350,000 clones, roughly 91% detected once. The clonotype was recovered from a woman in her 30s with acute or convalescent COVID-19. The sample taken for sequencing was peripheral blood. J is TRBJ2-6 and V is TRBV19; D possibly corresponds to TRBD1 (6 bases). The CDR3 spells CASSITGTGANVLTF. The CDR3 DNA sequence: TGTGCCAGTAGTATCACAGGGACTGGGGCCAACGTCCTGACTTTC.